This passage covers 2 T cell receptor beta chains from one sample sequenced in a study of blood T cell repertoires in COVID-19. Produced via immunoSEQ multiplex PCR; TCRdb's table is partial and in-frame only. The profile shows under 200,000 clones, nearly 85% of them singletons. The sequenced material came from peripheral blood. The source of these receptors is a woman aged 25 to 39 with acute or convalescent COVID-19.

The chain joins TRBV7-2 to TRBJ2-7, with D hard to call. Trimming stripped 3 bases from V and 4 bases from J, with 19 bases between. The germline V gene encodes CDR1 SGHTA and CDR2 FQGNSA. The CDR3 has 16 amino acids. The CDR3 loop is CASSFEPISQLYEQYF. CDR3 sequence (DNA): TGTGCCAGCAGCTTCGAACCCATATCACAGCTATACGAGCAGTACTTC.

The CDR3 nucleotides read TGTGCCATCAGTGGTTACCCAACTAGCGGGAGGCCCTCCTACGAGCAGTACTTC. This gives the protein CAISGYPTSGRPSYEQYF. The V and J genes are TRBV10-3 and TRBJ2-7; 12 nucleotides line up with TRBD2. This CDR3 has 18 amino acids. The J segment lost 0 bases and the V segment lost 4 bases, leaving 10 bases of the junction unmatched. Looked up from germline, CDR1 is ENHRY and CDR2 is SYGVKD.